Following are 13 T cell receptor beta chains from one sample sequenced in a study of blood T cell repertoires in COVID-19. Method: immunoSEQ multiplex PCR; TCRdb's copy keeps in-frame clones and lacks some. Of approximately 320,000 clones listed, 85% were seen once; the top ten hold around 7.2%. The sequencing sample was made of peripheral blood. Every receptor here comes from a human donor in a cohort sampled during active COVID-19.

The chain employs TRBV7-3 and TRBJ1-5; a possible D gene is TRBD1 (5 bases). CDR1 and CDR2 from the germline V gene are SGHTA and FQGTGA. There are 13 residues in the CDR3. With 6 bases removed from V and 6 bases from J, the gap between germline ends came to 12 bases. CDR3 amino acids: CASSLQGGQPQHF. CDR3 DNA sequence: TGTGCCAGCAGTCTGCAGGGCGGTCAGCCCCAGCATTTT.

This rearrangement joins TRBV5-4 to TRBJ2-7; D is possibly TRBD1 (6 bases). This CDR3 is 14 amino acids long. Looked up from germline, CDR1 is SGHNT and CDR2 is YYREEE (reference sequence). Trimming removed 3 bases from V and 3 bases from J, with 13 bases in between. In nucleotides, the CDR3 is TGTGCCAGCAGCTCCGACAGGTTCGGCTACGAGCAGTACTTC. Translation: CASSSDRFGYEQYF.

The J gene is TRBJ1-5, the V gene TRBV6-1, with D uncertain. This CDR3 contains 17 residues. Germline V gene lookup returns CDR1 MNHNS and CDR2 SASEGT. Trimming stripped 3 bases from V and 0 bases from J, with 15 bases between. As DNA, the CDR3 is TGTGCCAGCAGTGAGCCGCGTTTCCAGGATAGCAATCAGCCCCAGCATTTT. Translating it yields CASSEPRFQDSNQPQHF.

This sequence joins TRBV2 and TRBJ1-1; possibly TRBD1 for D (6 bases). Trimming stripped 3 bases from V and 8 bases from J, with 10 bases between. This CDR3 is 12 amino acids long. The germline V gene has CDR1 SNHLY and CDR2 FYNNEI. This CDR3 reads CASSEDSPEAFF. The CDR3 coding sequence is TGTGCCAGCAGTGAGGACAGCCCGGAAGCTTTCTTT.

The chain links TRBV24-1 to TRBJ2-2, with D uncertain. Trimming removed 0 bases from V and 4 bases from J, with 11 bases in between. Germline assignment: CDR1 KGHDR and CDR2 SFDVKD. This CDR3 comprises 16 residues. The CDR3 DNA follows: TGTGCCACCAGTGATTTGAACAGCCCTGGCACCGGGGAGCTGTTTTTT. This translates into CATSDLNSPGTGELFF.

This clone was seen a single time. The chain links TRBV24-1 to TRBJ2-7; 7 bases align to TRBD1. This CDR3 is built from 15 residues. J was trimmed by 3 bases and V by 5 bases; bases with no gene match: 9. The V gene's germline CDR1 is KGHDR and CDR2 SFDVKD. The CDR3 sequence is CATSARDSQVYEQYF. The CDR3 nucleotides are TGTGCCACCAGTGCTCGGGACAGCCAGGTCTACGAGCAGTACTTC.

The chain joins TRBV10-1 to TRBJ1-1, with D tentatively TRBD1 (5 bases). The germline V and J ends were trimmed by 2 bases and 0 bases, with 10 bases remaining between them. Looked up from germline, CDR1 is WNHNN and CDR2 is SYGVQD (reference sequence). CDR3 size: 15 residues. This CDR3 reads CASSEDQGMNTEAFF. DNA for the CDR3: TGCGCCAGCAGTGAGGATCAGGGAATGAACACTGAAGCTTTCTTT.

The rearrangement joins TRBV4-1 to TRBJ2-2, with D possibly being TRBD2 (6 bases). The V and J ends lost 2 bases and 5 bases respectively, with 15 bases between them. Germline loops: CDR1 MGHRA, CDR2 YSYEKL. The CDR3 sequence is 16 residues long. The CDR3 reads CASSQRGGGGTGELFF. The CDR3 coding sequence is TGCGCCAGCAGCCAACGCGGCGGAGGAGGGACCGGGGAGCTGTTTTTT.

J is TRBJ2-3 and V is TRBV4-1, with 8 bases aligning to TRBD1. The CDR3 is made up of 15 amino acids. Looked up from germline, CDR1 is MGHRA and CDR2 is YSYEKL. V gave up 4 bases and J gave up 1 base; unmatched junction bases: 4. The CDR3 DNA sequence: TGCGCCAGCAGCCTTTCGACAGGGGGCACAGATACGCAGTATTTT. This encodes CASSLSTGGTDTQYF.

J is TRBJ2-5 and V is TRBV9; TRBD2 matches 7 bases. The CDR3 has 15 residues. The germline gives CDR1 SGDLS, CDR2 YYNGEE. V lost 0 bases and J lost 1; bases outside the gene matches: 3. CDR3: CASSVGDYLQETQYF. CDR3 bases: TGTGCCAGCAGCGTAGGGGACTACCTCCAAGAGACCCAGTACTTC.

This chain connects TRBV3-1 (or the pseudogene TRBV3-2) to TRBJ1-4; D not resolved. CDR3 length equals 16 residues. Germline CDR1 is LGHDT and CDR2 is YNNKEL (reference sequence). Trimming shortened V by 3 bases and J by 3 bases, and 14 bases separated the two germline ends. The CDR3 spells CASSQGSNWANEKLFF. The CDR3 nucleotides read TGTGCCAGCAGCCAGGGGAGTAATTGGGCTAATGAAAAACTGTTTTTT.

This chain links TRBV29-1 with TRBJ2-1, with 9 bases that match TRBD2. With V trimmed by 2 bases and J by 0 bases, 14 bases remained unmatched. CDR3 size: 19 residues. Germline V gene lookup returns CDR1 SQVTM and CDR2 ANQGSEA. The CDR3 spells CSVEKLAGLITSSYNEQFF. In DNA, the CDR3 is TGCAGCGTTGAAAAGCTAGCGGGGCTAATTACTAGCTCCTACAATGAGCAGTTCTTC.

The V gene is TRBV9, the J gene TRBJ1-2, with 10 bases identical to TRBD1. V was clipped by 0 bases and J by 5 bases; unmatched bases: 13. The germline V gene encodes CDR1 SGDLS and CDR2 YYNGEE. This CDR3 is 18 amino acids long. The CDR3 is CASSVALKGTGEIYGYTF. CDR3 sequence (DNA): TGTGCCAGCAGCGTAGCTCTTAAGGGGACAGGGGAGATTTATGGCTACACCTTC.